These 26 T cell receptor beta chains came from one sample sequenced in a study of CXCR3-negative and CXCR3-positive naive CD8 T cells. The study made its TRB cDNA libraries by 5' RACE, adding UMI labels. After re-calling the 5' RACE reads, TCRdb lists one entry per CDR3 protein, DNA absent. Its table records approximately 90,000 distinct CDR3 sequences. Study-level results: TRB CDR3s were more hydrophobic in CXCR3-positive than in CXCR3-negative naive cells.

No antigens are known for them. The specimen sequenced was naive CXCR3+ CD8+ T cells from blood. The sample's subset: CD45RO-CCR7+CD27+CD95- naive CD8+ T cells expressing CXCR3 (TNR3+). Every receptor here comes from a human donor in good health. Some clones in this sample may be carry-over from other donors' samples.

This chain uses TRBV6-1 with TRBJ2-7; TCRdb picks TRBD1, but there is no DNA to check that call. Germline CDR1 and CDR2: MNHNS and SASEGT. The CDR3 is made up of 12 amino acids. CDR3 amino acids: CASSVTGYEQYF.

This chain connects TRBV6-5 to TRBJ2-1; TCRdb lists TRBD1, though no DNA is available to test this call. The CDR3 sequence is 13 residues long. Germline lookup yields CDR1 MNHEY and CDR2 SVGAGI. The CDR3 loop reads CASGQRSYNEQFF.

The chain carries TRBV9 and TRBJ1-1. This CDR3 is built from 13 residues. Germline V gene lookup returns CDR1 SGDLS and CDR2 YYNGEE. This chain's CDR3 is CASSVGVQAIAFF. Filled out from reference TRBV9 and TRBJ1-1, the complete variable domain reads DSGVTQTPKHLITATGQRVTLRCSPRSGDLSVYWYQQSLDQGLQFLIQYYNGEERAKGNILERFSAQQFPDLHSELNLSSLELGDSALYFCASSVGVQAIAFFGQGTRLTVV.

This chain links TRBV29-1 with TRBJ2-1; TCRdb names TRBD2, which stays unverified in the absence of DNA. Germline assignment: CDR1 SQVTM and CDR2 ANQGSEA. CDR3 size: 14 residues. CDR3 region: CSVPPRDSHNEQFF.

This chain uses TRBV3-1 with TRBJ2-1; the TCRdb call, TRBD1, lacks DNA for checking. Germline V CDR1 and CDR2: LGHDT, YNNKEL (reference sequence). This CDR3 has 14 residues. CDR3 protein: CASSQTGTESEQFF.

The chain uses TRBV20-1 and TRBJ2-1. Per germline, CDR1 DFQATT and CDR2 SNEGSKA (reference sequence). This CDR3 is 13 amino acids long. CDR3 loop: CSASSSTYNEQFF.

The gene calls are TRBV12-3 or TRBV12-4 and TRBJ2-5; lacking DNA, the TRBD2 call made by TCRdb goes unchecked. This CDR3 contains 16 residues. CDR3 region: CASSSRRQEGGETQYF.

The genes are TRBV15 and TRBJ2-7. This CDR3 is built from 14 residues. CDR1 is LNHNV and CDR2 is YYDKDF in the germline V gene (reference sequence). CDR3: CATSNYTDSYEQYF. Looking up the rest from reference TRBV15 and TRBJ2-7 gives the full variable domain: DAMVIQNPRYQVTQFGKPVTLSCSQTLNHNVMYWYQQKSSQAPKLLFHYYDKDFNNEADTPDNFQSRRPNTSFCFLDIRSPGLGDTAMYLCATSNYTDSYEQYFGPGTRLTVT.

The CDR3 sequence is CASSYSGGETQYF. The gene calls are TRBV6-6 and TRBJ2-5. The CDR3 loop spans 13 amino acids. Per germline, CDR1 MNHNY and CDR2 SVGAGI (reference sequence).

The V and J genes are TRBV12-3 or TRBV12-4 and TRBJ2-2; TCRdb calls TRBD1, which cannot be checked without DNA. The CDR3 covers 17 residues. CDR3 in amino acids: CASSLSGGATDTGELFF.

V gene TRBV20-1 combines with J gene TRBJ2-5; TCRdb's assignment of TRBD1 cannot be checked, as there is no DNA. Germline-derived CDR1 and CDR2 are DFQATT and SNEGSKA (reference sequence). This CDR3 contains 15 residues. CDR3 residues: CSARDDGDTEETQYF.

The chain is built from TRBV2 and TRBJ2-1; TCRdb reports TRBD1, a call that lacks DNA to check it against. In germline, CDR1 is SNHLY, CDR2 FYNNEI. The CDR3 sequence is 17 residues long. The CDR3 spells CASSEMAGRSSYNEQFF.

The chain employs TRBV2 and TRBJ2-7; TCRdb calls TRBD2, which cannot be checked without DNA. Germline CDR1 SNHLY, CDR2 FYNNEI. The CDR3 is 15 amino acids. This CDR3 reads CASSEAAAGSYEQYF. Using reference TRBV2 and TRBJ2-7 for the parts outside the CDR3, the full variable domain is EPEVTQTPSHQVTQMGQEVILRCVPISNHLYFYWYRQILGQKVEFLVSFYNNEISEKSEIFDDQFSVERPDGSNFTLKIRSTKLEDSAMYFCASSEAAAGSYEQYFGPGTRLTVT.

This chain joins TRBV5-6 and TRBJ2-1. The V gene's germline CDR1 is SGHDT and CDR2 YYEEEE. The CDR3 runs to 11 residues. This CDR3 is CASSSMNEQFF. Filled out from reference TRBV5-6 and TRBJ2-1, the complete variable domain reads DAGVTQSPTHLIKTRGQQVTLRCSPKSGHDTVSWYQQALGQGPQFIFQYYEEEERQRGNFPDRFSGHQFPNYSSELNVNALLLGDSALYLCASSSMNEQFFGPGTRLTVL.

The J gene is TRBJ1-1, the V gene TRBV12-3 or TRBV12-4. The CDR3 is 11 amino acids. The CDR3 is CASSRSTEAFF.

The chain carries TRBV15 and TRBJ2-3; there is no DNA to check the TCRdb D call of TRBD2. This CDR3 contains 16 residues. Germline CDR1 LNHNV, CDR2 YYDKDF (reference sequence). The CDR3 here is CATSRSRDSSTDTQYF.

This rearrangement joins TRBV10-3 to TRBJ2-3; TCRdb proposes TRBD1, but this gene call is untestable without DNA. CDR3 length: 15 residues. Germline CDR1 and CDR2: ENHRY and SYGVKD. The CDR3 loop is CAISGDEAPTDTQYF.

The V call is TRBV6-2 or TRBV6-3, the J call TRBJ2-7; TCRdb designates TRBD2, a call that cannot be tested without DNA. CDR3 length: 18 residues. The germline gives CDR1 MNHEY, CDR2 SVGEGT. CDR3 region: CASSYSTSGRGSSYEQYF.

This sequence joins TRBV15 and TRBJ2-7. The CDR3 length is 13 residues. Germline lookup yields CDR1 LNHNV and CDR2 YYDKDF (reference sequence). CDR3 sequence: CATSRSPTYEQYF. The full variable domain, its missing parts supplied by reference TRBV15 and TRBJ2-7, is DAMVIQNPRYQVTQFGKPVTLSCSQTLNHNVMYWYQQKSSQAPKLLFHYYDKDFNNEADTPDNFQSRRPNTSFCFLDIRSPGLGDTAMYLCATSRSPTYEQYFGPGTRLTVT.

The chain combines TRBV5-1 with TRBJ1-1. The CDR3 has 15 residues. In germline, CDR1 is SGHRS, CDR2 YFSETQ. CDR3 sequence reads: CASSLAGRVNTEAFF.

The gene calls are TRBV20-1 and TRBJ2-7. Germline V gene lookup returns CDR1 DFQATT and CDR2 SNEGSKA (reference sequence). The CDR3 runs 13 residues. The CDR3: CSVDSDSSYEQYF.

The rearrangement uses TRBV2 and TRBJ2-7; TCRdb proposes TRBD1, but this gene call is untestable without DNA. Germline V lookup: CDR1 SNHLY, CDR2 FYNNEI. The CDR3 is 16 residues long. CDR3 loop: CASSVRWDASSYEQYF.

The rearrangement uses TRBV20-1 and TRBJ2-2. The CDR3 sequence is 14 residues long. Germline V gene lookup returns CDR1 DFQATT and CDR2 SNEGSKA (reference sequence). The CDR3 here is CSAFIGTNTGELFF.

The chain uses TRBV3-1 and TRBJ1-1; TCRdb returns TRBD1, unconfirmable since there is no DNA. CDR1 is LGHDT and CDR2 is YNNKEL in the germline V gene (reference sequence). This CDR3 region has 16 residues. Here the CDR3 reads CASSQGTGRTNTEAFF. Together with reference TRBV3-1 and TRBJ1-1, the CDR3 gives the full variable domain: DTAVSQTPKYLVTQMGNDKSIKCEQNLGHDTMYWYKQDSKKFLKIMFSYNNKELIINETVPNRFSPKSPDKAHLNLHINSLELGDSAVYFCASSQGTGRTNTEAFFGQGTRLTVV.

J is TRBJ2-7 and V is TRBV21-1; as DNA is missing, the TRBD1 call by TCRdb cannot be tested. TRBV21-1 is annotated as a pseudogene. CDR3 length: 18 residues. This CDR3 is CAIPFNEYRDRGSYEQYF.

The CDR3 is CASGGSGTRFSPLHF. The chain recombines TRBV25-1 with TRBJ1-6; the D call from TCRdb, TRBD1, cannot be confirmed without DNA. CDR3 length: 15 residues. Germline CDR1 is MGHDK and CDR2 is SYGVNS.